These 20 T cell receptor beta chains were sequenced from one sample in a study of CD8 T cells in ankylosing spondylitis. Notes on the study in general: Roughly 8 highly homologous variants formed a TCR beta motif that appeared characteristic of ankylosing spondylitis blood.

Antigens of these TCRs are unknown. TCRdb fed the 5' RACE reads into MiXCR, producing one record per CDR3 protein. Of hundreds of thousands of distinct CDR3 sequences listed, about 11% are singletons. The sample consisted of blood, either unsorted or a sorted T cell fraction (not recorded which). The origin of the receptors is a male donor with ankylosing spondylitis.

This clonotype was seen a handful of times. This chain joins TRBV20-1 and TRBJ1-2, with 9 bases aligning to TRBD1. Germline CDR1 reads DFQATT; CDR2 reads SNEGSKA (reference sequence). The V and J ends lost 6 bases and 8 bases, in that order; junction bases with no gene match: 19. The CDR3 runs 16 residues. CDR3 protein: CSAYSTGTGSPRGYTF. The CDR3, as DNA: TGCAGTGCGTACTCCACCGGGACAGGGTCTCCACGGGGCTACACCTTC.

The table lists this clonotype with a few counts. The chain combines TRBV20-1 with TRBJ2-1; TRBD1 matches 9 bases. Germline CDR1 reads DFQATT; CDR2 reads SNEGSKA (reference sequence). V was pared by 1 base and J by 3 bases, with 10 bases of the junction left unmatched. The CDR3 loop spans 17 amino acids. CDR3 loop: CSARGPAGTGFYNEQFF. CDR3 sequence (DNA): TGCAGTGCTAGAGGCCCGGCAGGGACAGGGTTCTACAATGAGCAGTTCTTC.

V is TRBV7-9 and J is TRBJ1-3; D gene unclear. The CDR3 sequence is 14 residues long. V dropped 5 bases and J dropped 2 bases, with 10 bases sitting between them. Germline lookup yields CDR1 SEHNR and CDR2 FQNEAQ (reference sequence). The DNA for the CDR3 is TGTGCCAGCAGCGTCGGGAATCCTGGAAACACCATATATTTT. Its translation is CASSVGNPGNTIYF.

The genes are TRBV6-2 or TRBV6-3 and TRBJ1-1; no clear D. Germline V gene data show CDR1 as MNHEY and CDR2 as SVGEGT. The CDR3 length is 14 residues. V was cut by 2 bases and J by 4 bases, with 11 bases left in between. CDR3 in amino acids: CASSYPYRSTEAFF. In DNA form, the CDR3 reads TGTGCCAGCAGTTACCCTTACAGAAGCACTGAAGCTTTCTTT.

V is TRBV7-9 and J is TRBJ2-7; no definite D call. Germline V gene lookup returns CDR1 SEHNR and CDR2 FQNEAQ (reference sequence). The CDR3 spans 13 residues. Trimming pared 8 bases from V and 5 bases from J, leaving 16 bases between. CDR3 coding DNA: TGTGCCAGCTCCCCTAATCAAAGGGACGAGCAGTACTTC. Its protein product is CASSPNQRDEQYF. Full variable domain (missing parts from reference TRBV7-9 and TRBJ2-7): DTGVSQNPRHKITKRGQNVTFRCDPISEHNRLYWYRQTLGQGPEFLTYFQNEAQLEKSRLLSDRFSAERPKGSFSTLEIQRTEQGDSAMYLCASSPNQRDEQYFGPGTRLTVT.

This clonotype was recorded at least ten times. The chain has TRBV20-1 and TRBJ2-7, with D perhaps matching TRBD1 or TRBD2 (6 bases each). V lost 5 bases and J 4 bases, leaving 21 bases between the germline ends. The CDR3 runs to 15 residues. Germline CDR1 is DFQATT and CDR2 is SNEGSKA (reference sequence). This CDR3 is CSAEDGTSGAYEQYF. The CDR3 region has the DNA TGCAGTGCTGAGGATGGGACTTCAGGGGCGTACGAGCAGTACTTC.

V is TRBV12-3 or TRBV12-4 and J is TRBJ1-3; the D is unclear. Trimming left V 3 bases short and J 3 bases short, with 12 bases between. The CDR3 consists of 15 residues. DNA for the CDR3: TGTGCCAGCAGTTTTGGTGAGGCGGTTGGAAACACCATATATTTT. Translating gives CASSFGEAVGNTIYF.

This clonotype showed up many times. The gene calls are TRBV12-3 or TRBV12-4 and TRBJ2-3; TRBD2 matches at 11 bases. The V and J ends lost 1 base and 3 bases, in that order; junction bases with no gene match: 3. The length of the CDR3 is 16 residues. Written as DNA, the CDR3 is TGTGCCAGCAGTTTAGGGTTAGCGGGGGGGACAGATACGCAGTATTTT. It yields the protein CASSLGLAGGTDTQYF.

This clonotype was detected only a few times. This chain uses TRBV7-6 with TRBJ1-2; D is perhaps TRBD1 (5 bases). CDR3 length: 14 amino acids. CDR1 and CDR2 from the germline V gene are SGHVS and FNYEAQ. Trimming cost V 5 bases and J 8 bases, with 18 bases left between them. CDR3 sequence (DNA): TGTGCCAGCAGCCCGGGGGGGTTACGAGTCGGCTACACCTTC. Translating it yields CASSPGGLRVGYTF.

This clonotype has only a few counts. The chain recombines TRBV7-8 with TRBJ1-2, with D unclear. The CDR3 consists of 13 residues. Trimming left V 5 bases short and J 8 bases short, with 15 bases between. Germline CDR1 is SGHVS and CDR2 is FQNEAQ. DNA for the CDR3: TGTGCCAGCAGCGTAGACGTGAAGGGAGGCTACACCTTC. It codes for CASSVDVKGGYTF.

The chain joins TRBV7-2 to TRBJ2-3; 7 nucleotides line up with TRBD2. V lost 2 bases and J lost 3; bases outside the gene matches: 11. Germline V CDR1 and CDR2: SGHTA, FQGNSA. The CDR3 is 17 residues long. The CDR3 region is CASSLIPGLKYTDTQYF. The CDR3, as DNA: TGTGCCAGCAGCTTAATTCCGGGACTAAAATATACAGATACGCAGTATTTT.

This clonotype was detected only a few times. The chain is built from TRBV20-1 and TRBJ1-1; D is ambiguous. Germline V gene data show CDR1 as DFQATT and CDR2 as SNEGSKA (reference sequence). V lost 5 bases and J 3 bases, leaving 10 bases between the germline ends. The CDR3 extends over 12 amino acids. The CDR3 coding sequence is TGCAGTGCTGGACGGGTAGACACTGAAGCTTTCTTT. As protein: CSAGRVDTEAFF.

This clonotype has a handful of counts. The chain uses TRBV12-3 or TRBV12-4 and TRBJ1-2; D unresolved. V was shortened by 7 bases and J by 2 bases, with 11 bases between the two germline ends. CDR3 length: 13 amino acids. The CDR3, as DNA: TGTGCCAGCACGGCAGGCAAAAACTATGGCTACACCTTC. This codes for CASTAGKNYGYTF.

This clonotype was found a few times. The V gene is TRBV9, the J gene TRBJ2-2; D not certain. The germline gives CDR1 SGDLS, CDR2 YYNGEE. Trimming pared 0 bases from V and 1 base from J, leaving 7 bases between. The CDR3 extends over 15 amino acids. The CDR3 bases are TGTGCCAGCAGCGTAGAACAGTTGAACACCGGGGAGCTGTTTTTT. As protein: CASSVEQLNTGELFF.

The chain employs TRBV5-1 and TRBJ2-1; 11 bases align to TRBD2. This CDR3 contains 16 residues. The germline CDR1 and CDR2 sequences are SGHRS and YFSETQ. Trimming removed 6 bases from V and 0 bases from J; junction bases left unmatched: 5. CDR3: CASTASGGSSYNEQFF. Written as DNA, the CDR3 is TGCGCCAGCACCGCTAGCGGGGGGAGCTCCTACAATGAGCAGTTCTTC.

This clonotype has only a few counts. V is TRBV7-2 and J is TRBJ1-4; 7 bases agree with TRBD1. This CDR3 contains 13 residues. J was trimmed by 8 bases and V by 6 bases; bases with no gene match: 6. Germline CDR1 reads SGHTA; CDR2 reads FQGNSA. The CDR3 DNA reads TGTGCCAGCAGGAAGGGGGCGCAAGAAAAACTGTTTTTT. Amino acid sequence: CASRKGAQEKLFF.

In its sample, this clonotype was seen a few times. The J gene is TRBJ2-5, the V gene TRBV12-3 or TRBV12-4; 7 bases fit TRBD2. V lost 5 bases, J lost 2 bases, and 5 bases stayed unmatched. This CDR3 has 14 amino acids. CDR3 DNA sequence: TGTGCCAGCAGTGCCTGGGGGGGTCAAGAGACCCAGTACTTC. It translates to CASSAWGGQETQYF.

This clonotype was picked up many times. The chain uses TRBV10-3 and TRBJ2-7; 9 bases align to TRBD1. From germline, CDR1 is ENHRY and CDR2 SYGVKD. This CDR3 has 14 amino acids. The junction had 8 bases not matched to a gene; V was cut back by 4 bases and J by 7 bases. CDR3 coding DNA: TGTGCCATCAGTGCGGGACAGGGATTTCGGGAGCAGTACTTC. The encoded protein is CAISAGQGFREQYF.

The genes are TRBV5-1 and TRBJ2-5; tentative D call: TRBD1 (6 bases). Germline V gene sequence: CDR1 SGHRS, CDR2 YFSETQ. The V end lost 4 bases, the J end lost 1 base, and 17 bases lay between the germline ends. This CDR3 has 16 amino acids. CDR3 in amino acids: CASSRGTPEVQETQYF. In DNA, the CDR3 is TGCGCCAGCAGCCGAGGGACACCTGAGGTCCAAGAGACCCAGTACTTC. Drawing the rest from reference TRBV5-1 and TRBJ2-5, the complete variable domain is KAGVTQTPRYLIKTRGQQVTLSCSPISGHRSVSWYQQTPGQGLQFLFEYFSETQRNKGNFPGRFSGRQFSNSRSEMNVSTLELGDSALYLCASSRGTPEVQETQYFGPGTRLLVL.

The chain is built from TRBV24-1 and TRBJ2-2; unclear D gene. This CDR3 is 15 amino acids long. Trimming left V 5 bases short and J 2 bases short, with 11 bases between. Germline lookup yields CDR1 KGHDR and CDR2 SFDVKD. This CDR3 reads CATSGRRPNTGELFF. The CDR3 DNA reads TGTGCCACCAGTGGTCGCAGACCTAACACCGGGGAGCTGTTTTTT.